The clone carrying this T cell receptor beta chain was seen a handful of times. RNA, once extracted, was reverse transcribed into cDNA for use as the sequencing template. Generated by immunoSEQ multiplex PCR, the TCRdb table keeps only in-frame clones and is missing some. Here the sample spans about 110,000 clones, approximately 59% being singletons. The sample comes from a study of CD8+ T cells in alopecia areata. The V gene's germline CDR1 is MDHEN and CDR2 SYDVKM. The CDR3 is 13 amino acids. The V gene lost 7 bases and the J gene lost 7 bases, with 16 bases spanning the gap. Sequenced input: CD8+ T cells sorted from blood. V gene TRBV28 combines with J gene TRBJ1-1, with D perhaps TRBD1 (6 bases). The receptor was derived from a human donor in good health. CDR3 DNA sequence: TGTGCCAGCAACCCACGGGGGGCGGGTGAAGCTTTCTTT. Translated: CASNPRGAGEAFF.